This T cell receptor (beta chain) came from a study of blood T cell repertoires in COVID-19. On the study more broadly: Samples came from the United States, Italy and Spain, spanning acute and convalescent COVID-19.

Authors' analysis steps: Scientists estimated how many nucleated cells there were by amplifying reference gene primers. Sequencing was performed with immunoSEQ multiplex PCR; in TCRdb, only in-frame clones are kept and a portion is missing. The V and J calls and clone size are taken from that table; D and trimming were inferred from the DNA. The profile covers about 67,000 clones, with roughly nine tenths appearing a single time and roughly 4.4% taken by the ten largest. The clonotype originates from a man over 45 with active COVID-19. Material for sequencing was peripheral blood.

The CDR3 loop reads CASSPPGGGEQFF. CDR3 DNA: TGTGCCAGCAGCCCCCCAGGAGGAGGTGAGCAGTTCTTC. This chain links TRBV6-5 with TRBJ2-1; tentatively, D is TRBD2 (5 bases). This CDR3 is built from 13 residues. Germline V CDR1 and CDR2: MNHEY, SVGAGI. V lost 6 bases to trimming and J lost 9 bases, with 15 bases between them.